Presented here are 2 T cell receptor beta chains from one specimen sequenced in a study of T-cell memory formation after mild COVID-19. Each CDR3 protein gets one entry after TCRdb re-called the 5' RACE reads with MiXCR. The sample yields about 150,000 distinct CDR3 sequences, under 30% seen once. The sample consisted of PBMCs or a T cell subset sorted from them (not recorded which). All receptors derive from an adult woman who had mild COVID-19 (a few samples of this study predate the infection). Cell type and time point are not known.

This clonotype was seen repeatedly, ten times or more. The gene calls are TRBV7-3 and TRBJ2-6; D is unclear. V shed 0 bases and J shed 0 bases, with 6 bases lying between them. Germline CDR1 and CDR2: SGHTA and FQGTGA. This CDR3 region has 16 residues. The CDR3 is CASSLTQYSGANVLTF. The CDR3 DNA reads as TGTGCCAGCAGCTTAACGCAGTACTCTGGGGCCAACGTCCTGACTTTC.

This CDR3 is CASSQAGEVGELFF. In DNA form, the CDR3 reads TGTGCCAGCAGCCAAGCAGGGGAAGTCGGGGAGCTGTTTTTT. J is TRBJ2-2 and V is TRBV3-1, with D possibly being TRBD1 (6 bases). The CDR3 runs 14 residues. The V and J ends lost 1 base and 7 bases respectively, with 10 bases between them. Germline-derived CDR1 and CDR2 are LGHDT and YNNKEL (reference sequence).